This entry lists 30 T cell receptor beta chains sequenced from one sample in a study of tumor-infiltrating lymphocytes in glioblastoma multiforme. TCRB libraries came from RNA via three nested multiplex PCR rounds. Each CDR3 protein gets one entry after TCRdb re-called the multiplex PCR reads with MiXCR. The table has about 9,200 distinct CDR3 sequences, just over 65% seen once; the top ten hold 29%. Sequencing used brain tumor tissue. These TCRs come from a male donor with glioblastoma.

On this clonotype: One end of the junction fails to match germline, which may point to a read error. V gene TRBV20-1 combines with J gene TRBJ2-2, with 8 bases matching TRBD1. This CDR3 region has 14 residues. The germline gives CDR1 DFQATT, CDR2 SNEGSKA (reference sequence). CDR3 sequence (DNA): TGCGGTGCTAGAGTGGACAGGGCCACCGGGGAGCTGTTTTTT. Amino acids: CGARVDRATGELFF.

This clonotype is judged medium-sized. The chain uses TRBV10-1 and TRBJ2-2; D might be TRBD1 or TRBD2, each matching 5 bases. Deletions cut 6 bases from V and 5 bases from J, with 13 bases between. This CDR3 is 14 amino acids long. The germline V gene encodes CDR1 WNHNN and CDR2 SYGVQD (reference sequence). CDR3 nucleotides: TGCGCCAGCAGAAGACAGCGGAGGACCGGGGAGCTGTTTTTT. It specifies CASRRQRRTGELFF.

Turning to this clonotype: Mismatch with germline at one junction end may stem from a read error. The V and J genes are TRBV11-2 and TRBJ2-1, with D unresolved. CDR1 SGHAT and CDR2 FQNNGV come from the germline V gene. This CDR3 is 13 amino acids long. The CDR3 loop is CACSLDSWNEQFF. Here the CDR3 DNA reads TGTGCCTGCAGCTTAGATAGTTGGAATGAGCAGTTCTTC.

A word on this clonotype: One junction end does not reproduce the germline sequence, and a read error may be involved. V is TRBV11-2 and J is TRBJ2-7; possible D gene TRBD1, 6 bases. The CDR3 loop spans 13 amino acids. CDR1 and CDR2 (germline): SGHAT, FQNNGV. CDR3 bases: TGTGTCAGCAGCTCAATGGGGACAACTAAGCAGTACTTC. Amino acid sequence: CVSSSMGTTKQYF.

The rearrangement links TRBV20-1 to TRBJ1-5; D is undetermined. There are 16 residues in the CDR3. V was trimmed by 0 bases and J by 1 base, leaving 13 bases between them. Germline CDR1 and CDR2: DFQATT and SNEGSKA (reference sequence). Here the CDR3 reads CSARDFRGMSNQPQHF. DNA for the CDR3: TGCAGTGCTAGAGATTTTAGAGGGATGAGCAATCAGCCCCAGCATTTT.

This rearrangement joins TRBV11-2 to TRBJ2-7; perhaps TRBD1 as D (5 bases). This CDR3 is built from 14 residues. V shed 0 bases and J shed 7 bases, with 13 bases lying between them. Germline values: CDR1 SGHAT, CDR2 FQNNGV. DNA of the CDR3: TGTGCCAGCAGCTTAGATGTAGGGGTCGAGGAGCAGTACTTC. Translated: CASSLDVGVEEQYF. The entire variable domain, with the rest obtained from reference TRBV11-2 and TRBJ2-7, is as follows: EAGVAQSPRYKIIEKRQSVAFWCNPISGHATLYWYQQILGQGPKLLIQFQNNGVVDDSQLPKDRFSAERLKGVDSTLKIQPAKLEDSAVYLCASSLDVGVEEQYFGPGTRLTVT.

A word on this clonotype: The conserved closing phenylalanine or tryptophan is absent in this CDR3, likely reflecting a read error. The genes are TRBV29-1 and TRBJ2-3; D gene unclear. The germline V gene encodes CDR1 SQVTM and CDR2 ANQGSEA. This CDR3 has 15 residues. V lost 6 bases and J lost 8, with 24 bases in between. CDR3: CSVSVRFSKLVTQYY. The CDR3 DNA sequence: TGCAGCGTATCGGTACGTTTCTCGAAGTTGGTTACGCAGTATTAT.

This clonotype was seen ten or more times. A read error may account for a junction end that differs from germline. V gene TRBV12-3 or TRBV12-4 combines with J gene TRBJ2-5; TRBD1 is a possible D gene (6 bases). The CDR3 spans 14 residues. CDR3 amino acids: CAGRQTGFQEAQYF. The CDR3 DNA reads as TGTGCCGGCAGACAAACAGGGTTCCAAGAGGCCCAGTACTTC.

This clonotype qualifies as medium-sized (0.01 to 0.1%). This sequence joins TRBV6-1 and TRBJ1-3; no clear D gene. The CDR3 contains 13 residues. V lost 6 bases and J 0 bases, leaving 6 bases between the germline ends. Germline CDR1 reads MNHNS; CDR2 reads SASEGT. CDR3 loop: CASRTASGNTIYF. The CDR3 coding sequence is TGTGCCAGCAGAACAGCCTCTGGAAACACCATATATTTT.

On this clonotype itself: The junction shows a germline mismatch at one end, possibly a read error. This chain connects TRBV20-1 to TRBJ2-4; TRBD1 matches 10 bases. The CDR3 covers 19 residues. Germline V lookup: CDR1 DFQATT, CDR2 SNEGSKA (reference sequence). DNA of the CDR3: TGTAGTGCTAGAGACCCGGACAGGGGGATTTTGAAAGCCAAAAACATTCAGTACTTC. The encoded protein is CSARDPDRGILKAKNIQYF.

This clonotype rates as medium-sized. The J gene is TRBJ1-1, the V gene TRBV5-4, with 12 nucleotides matching TRBD1. CDR3 length: 14 residues. Germline V CDR1 and CDR2: SGHNT, YYREEE (reference sequence). The V and J ends lost 7 bases and 6 bases, in that order; junction bases with no gene match: 7. CDR3 nucleotide sequence: TGTGCCAGCCGGGACAGGGGGCTAGTTGCTGAAGCTTTCTTT. It codes for CASRDRGLVAEAFF.

Details on this clonotype: One end of the junction is discordant with germline, which a read error may explain. J is TRBJ2-3 and V is TRBV6-5; 13 bases line up with TRBD2. The V gene's germline CDR1 is MNHEY and CDR2 SVGAGI. This CDR3 spans 17 amino acids. In DNA, the CDR3 is TGTGCCAGAGCCACTAGCGGGAGGGCGGTGAGCACAGATACGCGGTATTTT. Its protein product is CARATSGRAVSTDTRYF.

The chain recombines TRBV20-1 with TRBJ1-2; TRBD1 aligns across 7 bases. With V trimmed by 6 bases and J by 5 bases, 6 bases remained unmatched. Germline V lookup: CDR1 DFQATT, CDR2 SNEGSKA (reference sequence). The CDR3 sequence is 12 residues long. CDR3 bases: TGCAGTGCACGACAGGGTAGTTATGGCTACACCTTC. Protein: CSARQGSYGYTF.

V gene TRBV11-3 combines with J gene TRBJ2-1; D is perhaps TRBD2 (7 bases). Germline V CDR1 and CDR2: SGHNT, YENEEA. The V gene lost 3 bases and the J gene lost 9 bases, with 12 bases spanning the gap. This CDR3 has 13 amino acids. CDR3 coding DNA: TGTGCCAGCAGCTTGGGTAGGGGGGGTGAGCAGTTCTTC. It codes for CASSLGRGGEQFF.

This clonotype was observed at least ten times. This sequence joins TRBV15 and TRBJ1-5, with D unresolved. The CDR3 runs 15 residues. Trimming cost V 0 bases and J 4 bases, with 10 bases left between them. Germline CDR1 and CDR2: LNHNV and YYDKDF (reference sequence). The CDR3: CATSRDLNGNQPQHF. The CDR3 region has the DNA TGTGCCACCAGCAGAGATCTAAACGGGAATCAGCCCCAGCATTTT. The full variable domain, rest sourced from reference TRBV15 and TRBJ1-5, is DAMVIQNPRYQVTQFGKPVTLSCSQTLNHNVMYWYQQKSSQAPKLLFHYYDKDFNNEADTPDNFQSRRPNTSFCFLDIRSPGLGDTAMYLCATSRDLNGNQPQHFGDGTRLSIL.

This clonotype was seen a few times. V gene TRBV11-3 combines with J gene TRBJ2-2; weak D call: TRBD1 (5 bases). Trimming removed 4 bases from V and 11 bases from J, with 14 bases in between. The CDR3 is 13 residues long. The V gene's germline CDR1 is SGHNT and CDR2 YENEEA. CDR3 in amino acids: CASSSGSGGELFF. For the CDR3, the DNA is TGTGCCAGCAGCTCAGGGTCGGGCGGCGAGCTGTTTTTT.

This clonotype was recorded many times. V usage is TRBV28 and J usage is TRBJ1-1; D is undetermined. The V gene's germline CDR1 is MDHEN and CDR2 SYDVKM. CDR3 length equals 14 residues. Deletions cut 5 bases from V and 2 bases from J, with 12 bases between. CDR3: CASSPSSPNTEAFF. The DNA of the CDR3 is TGTGCCAGCAGTCCCTCCAGTCCTAACACTGAAGCTTTCTTT.

The chain carries TRBV11-3 and TRBJ2-1; TRBD2 matches 11 bases. CDR1 is SGHNT, CDR2 YENEEA, per germline. Unmatched junction bases numbered 20, after V lost 5 bases and J lost 5 bases. The CDR3 is made up of 20 amino acids. The CDR3 here is CASSPCLGSGASGRNNEQFF. In DNA, the CDR3 is TGTGCCAGCAGCCCGTGCTTAGGCTCCGGGGCTAGCGGGAGGAACAATGAGCAGTTCTTC. The full variable domain, completed using reference TRBV11-3 and TRBJ2-1, is EAGVVQSPRYKIIEKKQPVAFWCNPISGHNTLYWYLQNLGQGPELLIRYENEEAVDDSQLPKDRFSAERLKGVDSTLKIQPAELGDSAVYLCASSPCLGSGASGRNNEQFFGPGTRLTVL.

The J gene is TRBJ2-2, the V gene TRBV11-2; D remains unclear. V was cut by 8 bases and J by 5 bases, with 3 bases left in between. Germline assignment: CDR1 SGHAT and CDR2 FQNNGV. The CDR3 sequence is 10 residues long. The CDR3 spells CASPTGELFF. The CDR3 DNA sequence: TGTGCCAGCCCTACCGGGGAGCTGTTTTTT.

J is TRBJ2-1 and V is TRBV20-1; a possible D gene is TRBD1 (6 bases). Per the germline V gene, CDR1 is DFQATT and CDR2 is SNEGSKA (reference sequence). V lost 4 bases and J lost 8, with 24 bases in between. The CDR3 is 16 amino acids. The CDR3 protein is CSANYRGRGVTDEQFF. The CDR3, as DNA: TGCAGTGCTAATTATCGTGGCAGGGGTGTTACCGATGAGCAGTTCTTC.

The rearrangement joins TRBV6-1 to TRBJ1-2, with no clear D. Deletions cut 6 bases from V and 3 bases from J, with 11 bases between. Germline values: CDR1 MNHNS, CDR2 SASEGT. CDR3 size: 13 residues. This chain's CDR3 is CASSTPSHYGYTF. The CDR3 nucleotides are TGTGCCAGCAGCACACCCAGCCACTATGGCTACACCTTC.

This clonotype was detected once. V gene TRBV5-8 combines with J gene TRBJ2-7; D ambiguous. Germline assignment: CDR1 SGHTS and CDR2 YDEGEE. The CDR3 is 15 residues long. The germline V and J ends were trimmed by 3 bases and 4 bases, with 17 bases remaining between them. CDR3 protein: CASSSLHSRYYEQYF. CDR3 DNA: TGTGCCAGCAGCTCCCTGCACTCGAGATATTACGAGCAGTACTTC.

As concerns this clonotype: One end of the junction does not line up with germline, which may come from a read error. The rearrangement joins TRBV11-1 to TRBJ2-7; 9 nucleotides align to TRBD2. The CDR3 contains 15 residues. Per the germline V gene, CDR1 is SGHAT and CDR2 is FQDESV (reference sequence). The CDR3 here is CANSRTSVSVNEQYF. CDR3 in DNA: TGTGCCAACAGCAGGACTAGCGTGAGTGTCAACGAGCAGTACTTT.

This clonotype came up a few times. The V gene is TRBV10-3, the J gene TRBJ2-5; TRBD1 matches 11 bases. CDR3 length equals 16 residues. CDR1 is ENHRY and CDR2 is SYGVKD in the germline V gene. Trimming cost V 5 bases and J 5 bases; bases outside gene matches: 10. DNA for the CDR3: TGTGCCATCAGTTCCGGGACAGGGGGTTCCCAGGAGACCCAGTACTTC. Its protein is CAISSGTGGSQETQYF.

Turning to this clonotype: At one end the junction does not follow the germline gene, possibly because of a read error. V is TRBV4-1 and J is TRBJ2-3; 7 bases fit TRBD2. The CDR3 has 16 residues. CDR1 is MGHRA, CDR2 YSYEKL, per germline. CDR3 in DNA: TGCGCCAGTAGCCAAGAAGGAGACGGGGGGACAGATACGCAGTATTTT. Its translation is CASSQEGDGGTDTQYF.

Comment on this clonotype: A read error may produce the germline difference seen at one junction end. The CDR3 loop reads CASSEMASGRAGELVF. CDR3 DNA: TGTGCCAGCAGTGAAATGGCTAGCGGGAGGGCCGGTGAGCTGGTTTTT. V usage is TRBV10-1 and J usage is TRBJ2-2; 12 bases are a match to TRBD2. This CDR3 is built from 16 residues. Germline V gene sequence: CDR1 WNHNN, CDR2 SYGVQD (reference sequence).

This clonotype is large (0.1 to 1%). The chain employs TRBV11-2 and TRBJ2-3; TRBD2 matches 11 bases. CDR3 length: 14 amino acids. Germline V gene lookup returns CDR1 SGHAT and CDR2 FQNNGV. With 1 base clipped from V and 8 bases from J, the junction kept 2 bases outside the gene matches. The CDR3: CASSLGLAGGTQYF. CDR3 coding DNA: TGTGCCAGCAGCTTAGGTCTAGCGGGAGGTACGCAGTATTTT.

The chain recombines TRBV29-1 with TRBJ2-2; TRBD2 matches at 9 bases. Germline CDR1 is SQVTM and CDR2 is ANQGSEA. This CDR3 comprises 13 residues. V lost 4 bases and J lost 7; bases outside the gene matches: 4. The CDR3 coding sequence is TGCAGCGTTGTCGCGGGAGGGGTCGGGGAGCTGTTTTTT. It translates to CSVVAGGVGELFF.

The V and J genes are TRBV11-2 and TRBJ2-5; 8 nucleotides line up with TRBD2. V dropped 3 bases and J dropped 8; count of bases not matched to a gene: 11. The CDR3 length is 15 residues. CDR1 and CDR2 from the germline V gene are SGHAT and FQNNGV. The DNA for the CDR3 is TGTGCCAGCAGCTTTAGCGGGACCAGCAAAGGAACCCAGTACTTC. It translates to CASSFSGTSKGTQYF.

The chain carries TRBV12-3 or TRBV12-4 and TRBJ2-1; D remains ambiguous. V was shortened by 6 bases and J by 3 bases, with 15 bases between the two germline ends. This CDR3 contains 15 residues. CDR3 in amino acids: CASSPDGRFYNEQFF. CDR3 DNA sequence: TGTGCCAGCAGCCCGGACGGACGATTCTACAATGAGCAGTTCTTC.